The clone carrying this T cell receptor beta chain was counted at least ten times. Its antigen is as yet unknown. The CDR3 end falls 3 residues outside the read, so it is completed with the germline J gene. The entry originates in a study of T cell clonality in common variable immunodeficiency. Study results and caveats: Authors noted CVID clonality's cause needs subpopulation repertoire sequencing.

Sequencing used immunoSEQ multiplex PCR; TCRdb keeps in-frame clones, though not all of them. Observed in the sample are approximately 44,000 clones, none of them singletons. Germline assignment: CDR1 MGHRA and CDR2 YSYEKL. The CDR3 contains 16 residues. The V segment lost 5 bases and the J segment 6 bases; nucleotides outside the gene matches: 8. What was sequenced was peripheral blood mononuclear cells. This sequence originates from a person aged 18 to 75 in good health. The V call is TRBV4-1, the J call TRBJ2-1, with 12 bases identical to TRBD2. The sequenced part of the CDR3 DNA is TGCGCCAGCAGCGAAACCCAGGGACTAGCGGGCAATGAG. It codes for CASSETQGLAGNE. The CDR3 reads in full as CASSETQGLAGNEQFF.